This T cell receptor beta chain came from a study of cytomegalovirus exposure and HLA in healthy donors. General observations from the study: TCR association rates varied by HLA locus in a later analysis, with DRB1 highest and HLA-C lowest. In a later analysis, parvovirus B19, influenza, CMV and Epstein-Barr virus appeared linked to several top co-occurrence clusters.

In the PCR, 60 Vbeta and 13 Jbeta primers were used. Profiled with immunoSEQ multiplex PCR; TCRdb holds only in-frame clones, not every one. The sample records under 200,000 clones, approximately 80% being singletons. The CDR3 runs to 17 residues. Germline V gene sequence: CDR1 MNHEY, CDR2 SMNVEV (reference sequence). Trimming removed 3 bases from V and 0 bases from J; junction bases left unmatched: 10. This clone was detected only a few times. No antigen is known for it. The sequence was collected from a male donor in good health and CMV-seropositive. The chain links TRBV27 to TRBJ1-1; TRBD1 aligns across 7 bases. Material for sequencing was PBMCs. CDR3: CASSFWGSQGLNTEAFF. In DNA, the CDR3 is TGTGCCAGCAGTTTTTGGGGGTCACAGGGGCTGAACACTGAAGCTTTCTTT.